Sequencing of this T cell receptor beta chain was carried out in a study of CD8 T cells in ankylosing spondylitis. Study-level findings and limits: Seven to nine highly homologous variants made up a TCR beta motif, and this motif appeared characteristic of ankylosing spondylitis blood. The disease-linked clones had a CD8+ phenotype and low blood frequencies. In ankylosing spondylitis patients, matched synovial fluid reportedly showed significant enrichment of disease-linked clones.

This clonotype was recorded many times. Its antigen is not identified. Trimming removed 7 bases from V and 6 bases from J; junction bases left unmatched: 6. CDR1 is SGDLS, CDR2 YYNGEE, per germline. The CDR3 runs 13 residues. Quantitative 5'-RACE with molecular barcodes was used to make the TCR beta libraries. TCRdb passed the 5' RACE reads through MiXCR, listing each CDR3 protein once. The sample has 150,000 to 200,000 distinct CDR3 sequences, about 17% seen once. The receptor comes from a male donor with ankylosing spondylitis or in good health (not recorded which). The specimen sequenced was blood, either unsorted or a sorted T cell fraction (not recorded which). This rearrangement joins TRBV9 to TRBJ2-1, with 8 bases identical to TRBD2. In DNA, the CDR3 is TGTGCCAGCGGCGGGGGGTGGACCAATGAGCAGTTCTTC. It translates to CASGGGWTNEQFF.